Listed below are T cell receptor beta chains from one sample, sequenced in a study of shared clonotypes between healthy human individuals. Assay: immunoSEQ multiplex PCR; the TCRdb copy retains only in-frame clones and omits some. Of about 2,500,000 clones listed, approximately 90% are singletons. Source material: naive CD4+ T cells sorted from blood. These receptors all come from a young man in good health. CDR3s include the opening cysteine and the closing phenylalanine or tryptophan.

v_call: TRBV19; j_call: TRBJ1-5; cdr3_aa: CASTLDRVSNQPQHF
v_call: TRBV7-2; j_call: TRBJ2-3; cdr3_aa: CASTSLGTRDGSDTQYF
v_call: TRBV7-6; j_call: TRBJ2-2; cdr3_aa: CASSEATAELFF
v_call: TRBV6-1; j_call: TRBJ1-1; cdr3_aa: CASSEAGTGVWTEAFF
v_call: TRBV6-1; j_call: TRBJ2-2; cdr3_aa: CASSESFHRPTGELFF
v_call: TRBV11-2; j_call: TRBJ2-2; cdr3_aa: CASSLLQNTGELFF
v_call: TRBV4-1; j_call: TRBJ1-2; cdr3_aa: CASSQEIGNYGYTF
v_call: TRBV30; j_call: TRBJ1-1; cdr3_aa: CAWRSMGLGTEAFF
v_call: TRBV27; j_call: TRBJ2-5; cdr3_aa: CASRPDWGPRETQYF
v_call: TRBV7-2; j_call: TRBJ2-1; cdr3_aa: CASSSRKRSYNEQFF
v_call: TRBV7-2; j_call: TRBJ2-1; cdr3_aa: CASSLGPASQTSSYNEQFF
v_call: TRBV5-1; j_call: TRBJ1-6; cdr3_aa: CASSLAGGLWDSPLHF
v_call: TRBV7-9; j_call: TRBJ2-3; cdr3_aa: CASSLARSGGTDTQYF
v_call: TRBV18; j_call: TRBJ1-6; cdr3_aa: CASSEGANSPLHF
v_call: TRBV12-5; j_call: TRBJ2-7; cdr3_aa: CASGKGLAEAYEQYF
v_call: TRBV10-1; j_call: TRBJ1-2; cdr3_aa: CASSETGPYGYTF
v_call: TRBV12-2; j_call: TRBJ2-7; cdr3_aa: CASRLGYGGEQYF
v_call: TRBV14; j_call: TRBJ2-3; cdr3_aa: CASSQELAGDTQYF
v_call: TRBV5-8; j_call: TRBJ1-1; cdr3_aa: CASSLGRTPNTEAFF
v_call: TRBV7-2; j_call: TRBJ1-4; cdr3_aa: CASSLMGSVNEKLFF
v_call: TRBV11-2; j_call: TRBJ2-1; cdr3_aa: CASSLDGRIYNEQFF
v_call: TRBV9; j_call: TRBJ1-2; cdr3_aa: CASSRLNRDFVDGYTF
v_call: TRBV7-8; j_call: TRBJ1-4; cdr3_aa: CASSLGTREKLFF
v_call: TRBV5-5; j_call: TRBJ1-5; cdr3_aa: CASSLASGANQPQHF
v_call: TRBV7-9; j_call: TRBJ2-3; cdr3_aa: CASSLDKSDTQYF
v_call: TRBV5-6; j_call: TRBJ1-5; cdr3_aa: CASSSQGPSNQPQHF
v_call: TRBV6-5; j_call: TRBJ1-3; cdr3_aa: CASRGQPSSGNTIYF
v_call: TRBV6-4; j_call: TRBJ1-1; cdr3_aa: CASKGGVNTEAFF
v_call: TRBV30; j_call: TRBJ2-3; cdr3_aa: CAWSRGGGADTQYF
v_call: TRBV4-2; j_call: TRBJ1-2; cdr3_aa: CASRTGPDYGYTF
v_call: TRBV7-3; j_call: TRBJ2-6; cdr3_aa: CASSPQGRAGANVLTF
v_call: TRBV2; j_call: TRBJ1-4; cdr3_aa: CASTLSRAVTNEKLFF
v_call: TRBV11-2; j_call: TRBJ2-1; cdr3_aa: CASSLDSSGRVEQFF
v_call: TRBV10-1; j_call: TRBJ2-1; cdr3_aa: CASSDLVEQFF
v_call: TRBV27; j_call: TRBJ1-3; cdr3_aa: CASSSNSFSGNTIYF
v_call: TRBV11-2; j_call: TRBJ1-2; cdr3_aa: CASTDPWKDINYGYTF
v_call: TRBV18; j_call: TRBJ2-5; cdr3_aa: CASSRLPTDYQETQYF
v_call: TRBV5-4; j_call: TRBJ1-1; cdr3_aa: CASSSDRGIDAEAFF
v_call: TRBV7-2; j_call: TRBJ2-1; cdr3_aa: CASSSTRSNEQFF
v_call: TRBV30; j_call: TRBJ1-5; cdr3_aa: CAWTGDSNQPQHF
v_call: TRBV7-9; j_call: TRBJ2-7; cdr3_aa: CASSLHTTSPYEQYF
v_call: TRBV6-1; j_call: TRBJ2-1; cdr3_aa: CASSLPRGYNEQFF
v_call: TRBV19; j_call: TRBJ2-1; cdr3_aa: CASSDEGLDTYNEQFF
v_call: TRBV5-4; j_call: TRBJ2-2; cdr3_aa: CASSPIPGQGGTGELFF
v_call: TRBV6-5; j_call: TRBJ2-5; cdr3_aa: CASRAPSVETQYF
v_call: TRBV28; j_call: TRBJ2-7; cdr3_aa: CASSFGRLAGSYEQYF
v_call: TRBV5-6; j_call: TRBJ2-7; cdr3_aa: CASSRPGVAASYEQYF
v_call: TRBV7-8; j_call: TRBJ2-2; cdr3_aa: CASSQMTLNTGELFF
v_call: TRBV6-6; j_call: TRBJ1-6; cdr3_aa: CASSTVGGGNSPLHF